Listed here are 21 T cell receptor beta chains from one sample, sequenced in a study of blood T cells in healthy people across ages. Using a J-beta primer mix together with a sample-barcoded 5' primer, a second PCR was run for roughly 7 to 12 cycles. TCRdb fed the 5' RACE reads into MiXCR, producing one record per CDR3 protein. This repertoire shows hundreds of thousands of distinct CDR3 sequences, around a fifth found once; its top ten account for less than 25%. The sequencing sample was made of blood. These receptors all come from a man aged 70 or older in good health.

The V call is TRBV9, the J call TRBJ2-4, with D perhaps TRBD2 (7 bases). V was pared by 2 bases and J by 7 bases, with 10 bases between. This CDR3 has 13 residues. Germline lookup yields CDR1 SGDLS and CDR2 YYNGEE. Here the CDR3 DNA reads TGTGCCAGCAGCGTGGAGGGGGGGAACATTCAGTACTTC. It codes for CASSVEGGNIQYF.

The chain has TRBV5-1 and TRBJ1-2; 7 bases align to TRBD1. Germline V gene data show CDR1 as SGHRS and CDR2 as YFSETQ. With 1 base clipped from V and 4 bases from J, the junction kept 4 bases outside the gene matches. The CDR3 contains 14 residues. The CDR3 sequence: CASSLTGEGYGYTF. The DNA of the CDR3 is TGCGCCAGCAGCTTGACAGGGGAAGGCTATGGCTACACCTTC.

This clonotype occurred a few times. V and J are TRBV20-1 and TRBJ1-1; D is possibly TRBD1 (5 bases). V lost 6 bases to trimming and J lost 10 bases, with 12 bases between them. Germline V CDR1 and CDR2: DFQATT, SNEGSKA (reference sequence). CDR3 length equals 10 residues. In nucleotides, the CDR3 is TGCAGTGCAAAACAGGTGTCAGCTTTCTTT. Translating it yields CSAKQVSAFF.

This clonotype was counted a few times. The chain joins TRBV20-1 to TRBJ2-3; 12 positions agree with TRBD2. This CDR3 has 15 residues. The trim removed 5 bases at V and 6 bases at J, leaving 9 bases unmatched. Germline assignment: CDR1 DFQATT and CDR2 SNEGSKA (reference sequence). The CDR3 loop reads CSAPSGRAIEDTQYF. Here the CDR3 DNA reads TGCAGTGCTCCTAGCGGGAGGGCCATTGAGGATACGCAGTATTTT.

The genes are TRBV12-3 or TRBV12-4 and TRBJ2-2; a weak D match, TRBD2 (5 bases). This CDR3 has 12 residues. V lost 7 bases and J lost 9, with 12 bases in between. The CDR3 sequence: CASTTNGRELFF. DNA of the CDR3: TGTGCCAGCACCACAAACGGGAGGGAGCTGTTTTTT.

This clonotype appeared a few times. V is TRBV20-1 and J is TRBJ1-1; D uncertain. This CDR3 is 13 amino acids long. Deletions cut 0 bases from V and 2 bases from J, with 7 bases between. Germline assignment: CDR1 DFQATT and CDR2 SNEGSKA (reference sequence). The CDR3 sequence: CSARDKGNTEAFF. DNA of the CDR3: TGCAGTGCTAGAGATAAGGGAAACACTGAAGCTTTCTTT.

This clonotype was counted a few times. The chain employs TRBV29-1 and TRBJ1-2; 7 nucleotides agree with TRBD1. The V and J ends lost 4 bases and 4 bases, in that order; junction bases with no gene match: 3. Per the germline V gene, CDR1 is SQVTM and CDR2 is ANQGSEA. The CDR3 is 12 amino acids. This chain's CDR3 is CSVVGGPYGYTF. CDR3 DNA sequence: TGCAGCGTTGTAGGGGGCCCCTATGGCTACACCTTC.

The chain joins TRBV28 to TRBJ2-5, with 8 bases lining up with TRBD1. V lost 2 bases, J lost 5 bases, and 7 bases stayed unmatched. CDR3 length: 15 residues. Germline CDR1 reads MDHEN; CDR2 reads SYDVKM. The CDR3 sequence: CASSLPTGAGETQYF. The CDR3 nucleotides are TGTGCCAGCAGTTTACCGACAGGGGCAGGGGAGACCCAGTACTTC.

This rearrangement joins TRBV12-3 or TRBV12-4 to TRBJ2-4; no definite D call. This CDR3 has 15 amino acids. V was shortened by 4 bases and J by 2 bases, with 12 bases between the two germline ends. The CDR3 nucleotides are TGTGCCAGCAGTTCGAATGACCCCTCCAAAAACATTCAGTACTTC. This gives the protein CASSSNDPSKNIQYF.

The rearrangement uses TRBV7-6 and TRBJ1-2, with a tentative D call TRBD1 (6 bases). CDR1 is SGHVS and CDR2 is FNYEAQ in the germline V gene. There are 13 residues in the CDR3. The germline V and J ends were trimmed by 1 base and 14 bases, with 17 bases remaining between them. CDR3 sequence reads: CASSLDSRTALTF. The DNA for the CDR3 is TGTGCCAGCAGCTTAGATAGTAGGACAGCTCTAACCTTC.

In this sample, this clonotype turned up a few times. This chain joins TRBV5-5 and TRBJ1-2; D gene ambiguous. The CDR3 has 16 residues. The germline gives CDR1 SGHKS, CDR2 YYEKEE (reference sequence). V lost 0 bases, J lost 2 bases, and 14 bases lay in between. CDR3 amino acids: CASSLADGRSNYGYTF. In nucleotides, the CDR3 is TGTGCCAGCAGCTTGGCCGACGGCAGATCAAACTATGGCTACACCTTC.

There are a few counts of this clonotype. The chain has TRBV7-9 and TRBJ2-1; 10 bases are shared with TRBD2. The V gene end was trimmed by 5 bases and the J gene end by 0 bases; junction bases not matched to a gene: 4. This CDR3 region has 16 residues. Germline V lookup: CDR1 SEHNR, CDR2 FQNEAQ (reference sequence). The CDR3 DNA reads TGTGCCAGCAGCCAACTAGCGGGGACCTCCTACAATGAGCAGTTCTTC. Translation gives CASSQLAGTSYNEQFF.

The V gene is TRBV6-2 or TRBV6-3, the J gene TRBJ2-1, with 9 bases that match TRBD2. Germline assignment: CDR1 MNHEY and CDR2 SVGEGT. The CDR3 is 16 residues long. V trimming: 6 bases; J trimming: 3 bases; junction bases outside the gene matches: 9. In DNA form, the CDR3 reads TGTGCCAGCAGGCTCCGCGGGGGGGAGGTCTACAATGAGCAGTTCTTC. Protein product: CASRLRGGEVYNEQFF.

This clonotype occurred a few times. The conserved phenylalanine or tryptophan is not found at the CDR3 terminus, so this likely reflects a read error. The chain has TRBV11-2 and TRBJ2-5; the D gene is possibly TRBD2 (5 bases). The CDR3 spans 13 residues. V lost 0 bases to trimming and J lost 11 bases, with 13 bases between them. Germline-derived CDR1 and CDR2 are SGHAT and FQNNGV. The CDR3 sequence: CASSLDLRWEQYV. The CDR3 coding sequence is TGTGCCAGCAGCTTAGATCTAAGGTGGGAGCAGTACGTC.

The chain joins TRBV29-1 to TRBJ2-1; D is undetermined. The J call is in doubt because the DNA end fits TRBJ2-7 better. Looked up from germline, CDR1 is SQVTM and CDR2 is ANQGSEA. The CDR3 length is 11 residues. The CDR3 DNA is TGCAGCGTTGAGTTTGGTTACGAGCAGTACTTC. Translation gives CSVEFGYEQYF.

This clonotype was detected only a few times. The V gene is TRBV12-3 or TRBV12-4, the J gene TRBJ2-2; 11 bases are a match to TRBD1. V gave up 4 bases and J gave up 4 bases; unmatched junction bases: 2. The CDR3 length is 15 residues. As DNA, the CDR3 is TGTGCCAGCAGTTCGGGGACAGGGGGCACCGGGGAGCTGTTTTTT. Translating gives CASSSGTGGTGELFF.

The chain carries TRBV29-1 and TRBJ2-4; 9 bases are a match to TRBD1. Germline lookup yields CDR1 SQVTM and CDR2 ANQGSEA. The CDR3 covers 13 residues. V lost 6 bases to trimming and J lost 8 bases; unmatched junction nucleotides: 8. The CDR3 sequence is CSVAGTGPDIQYF. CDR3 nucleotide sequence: TGCAGCGTAGCCGGGACAGGGCCAGACATTCAGTACTTC.

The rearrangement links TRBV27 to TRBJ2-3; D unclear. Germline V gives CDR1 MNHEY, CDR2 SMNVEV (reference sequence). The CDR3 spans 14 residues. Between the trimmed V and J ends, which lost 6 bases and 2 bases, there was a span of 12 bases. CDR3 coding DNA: TGTGCCAGCAGAACGGGCAGAATCACAGATACGCAGTATTTT. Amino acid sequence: CASRTGRITDTQYF.

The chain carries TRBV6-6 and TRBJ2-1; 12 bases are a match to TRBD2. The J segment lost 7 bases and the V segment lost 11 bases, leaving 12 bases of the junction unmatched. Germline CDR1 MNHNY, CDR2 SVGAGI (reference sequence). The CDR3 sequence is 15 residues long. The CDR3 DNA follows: TGTGCCGGCACCCAGGGAACTAGCGGGAGGAATGAGCAGTTCTTC. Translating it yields CAGTQGTSGRNEQFF.

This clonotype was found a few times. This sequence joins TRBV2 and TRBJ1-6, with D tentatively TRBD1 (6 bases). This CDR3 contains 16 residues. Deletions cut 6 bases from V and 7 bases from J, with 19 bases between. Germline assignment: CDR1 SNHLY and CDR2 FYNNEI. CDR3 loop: CASSIHGGGVNSPLHF. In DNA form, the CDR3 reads TGTGCCAGCAGCATCCATGGGGGGGGCGTGAATTCACCCCTCCACTTT.

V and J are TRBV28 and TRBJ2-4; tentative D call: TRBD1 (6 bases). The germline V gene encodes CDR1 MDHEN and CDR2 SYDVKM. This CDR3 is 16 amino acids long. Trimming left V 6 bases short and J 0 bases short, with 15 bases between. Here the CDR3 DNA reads TGTGCCAGCAGCCAAGACAGGAACTCAGCCAAAAACATTCAGTACTTC. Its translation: CASSQDRNSAKNIQYF.